This is a list of T cell receptor beta chains from one sample in a study of blood T cell repertoires in COVID-19. TCRdb keeps only in-frame clones here, not all; method: immunoSEQ multiplex PCR. This table has tens of thousands of clones, about nine tenths appearing once. Sequencing was performed on peripheral blood. Source of these receptors: a man in his fifties or sixties with active COVID-19. CDR3s include the opening cysteine and the closing phenylalanine or tryptophan. The D gene is left open where the match is weak. Not every row has a clone size; where given, it reads once, few, many or a size class.

V: TRBV19
J: TRBJ1-5
size: .
D: .
DNA: TGTGCCAGTAGCGTGGACGGCCGGGGACCCCAGCATTTT
CDR3: CASSVDGRGPQHF

V: TRBV6-2/TRBV6-3
J: TRBJ2-3
size: .
D: TRBD2
DNA: TGTGCCAGCAGTTATCCCCCTTTTCGGGGGGGATATACGCAGTATTTT
CDR3: CASSYPPFRGGYTQYF

V: TRBV5-3
J: TRBJ2-7
size: few
D: .
DNA: TGTGCCAGAAGCCGAGGGGACACACCTAAGGGCTCCTACGAGCAGTACTTC
CDR3: CARSRGDTPKGSYEQYF

V: TRBV7-8
J: TRBJ1-4
size: once
D: TRBD1
DNA: TGTGCCAGCAGCTTCCCTTTGGGGACAGGGTTTGAAAAACTGTTTTTT
CDR3: CASSFPLGTGFEKLFF

V: TRBV28
J: TRBJ1-2
size: .
D: TRBD1
DNA: TGTGCCAGCAGTTTAGGAGGGGGCAGGAACTATGGCTACACCTTC
CDR3: CASSLGGGRNYGYTF

V: TRBV4-3
J: TRBJ2-3
size: .
D: TRBD2
DNA: TGCGCCAGCAGCCATGAGAACCCCGGGACTAGCGGGTACACAGATACGCAGTATTTT
CDR3: CASSHENPGTSGYTDTQYF

V: TRBV19
J: TRBJ1-2
size: .
D: TRBD1
DNA: TGTGCCAGTAGAACCGACAGGGTTGTGGACTATGGCTACACCTTC
CDR3: CASRTDRVVDYGYTF

V: TRBV6-2/TRBV6-3
J: TRBJ2-1
size: .
D: .
DNA: TGTGCCAGCAGTTACAACAGGTTCTCCTACAATGAGCAGTTCTTC
CDR3: CASSYNRFSYNEQFF

V: TRBV27
J: TRBJ2-7
size: .
D: .
DNA: TGTGCCAGCAGTTTCCAACTCACAGGGCTCTACGAGCAGTACTTC
CDR3: CASSFQLTGLYEQYF

V: TRBV11-2
J: TRBJ1-6
size: .
D: TRBD1
DNA: TGTGCCAGCAGCCAAGACAGGGGCGGGTCACCCCTCCACTTT
CDR3: CASSQDRGGSPLHF

V: TRBV28
J: TRBJ2-2
size: .
D: TRBD2
DNA: TGTGCCAGCAGCTCCAGCGGGAGGGTCGGGTTAAACACCGGGGAGCTGTTTTTT
CDR3: CASSSSGRVGLNTGELFF

V: TRBV7-3
J: TRBJ2-3
size: .
D: TRBD2
DNA: TGTGCCAGCCGGACTAGCGGCACAGATACGCAGTATTTT
CDR3: CASRTSGTDTQYF

V: TRBV5-4
J: TRBJ1-2
size: .
D: TRBD1
DNA: TGTGCCAGCAGCTATACAGGGGGCCGCGGCTACACCTTC
CDR3: CASSYTGGRGYTF

V: TRBV6-6
J: TRBJ2-5
size: .
D: .
DNA: TGTGCCAGCAGACCCGGGGGACAAGAGACCCAGTACTTC
CDR3: CASRPGGQETQYF

V: TRBV28
J: TRBJ1-2
size: .
D: .
DNA: TGTGCCAGCAGTTCCCCCGGGGGGCAGGTCTATGGCTACACCTTC
CDR3: CASSSPGGQVYGYTF

V: TRBV7-3
J: TRBJ1-5
size: .
D: TRBD1
DNA: TGTGCCAGCAGCTTAAGGGAGAGACAGGGGAATCAGCCCCAGCATTTT
CDR3: CASSLRERQGNQPQHF

V: TRBV4-3
J: TRBJ1-6
size: few
D: .
DNA: TGCGCCAGCAGCCAAGAAACAGACTTT
CDR3: CASSQETDF

V: TRBV19
J: TRBJ1-5
size: .
D: TRBD1
DNA: TGTGCCAGTAAAACTGGACAGGGCAATCAGCCCCAGCATTTT
CDR3: CASKTGQGNQPQHF

V: TRBV28
J: TRBJ1-4
size: .
D: .
DNA: TGTGCCAGCAGTTTAGTTCGCCAGGGGAGGGTTCGAGGTAATGAAAAACTGTTTTTT
CDR3: CASSLVRQGRVRGNEKLFF

V: TRBV7-5
J: TRBJ2-7
size: .
D: .
DNA: TGTGTCAGAAGCTTAGTACGCCGGGACACCTTTACCTCCCCCTACGAGCAGTACTTC
CDR3: CVRSLVRRDTFTSPYEQYF

V: TRBV10-3
J: TRBJ2-1
size: .
D: TRBD2
DNA: TGTGCCATCAGTGAACTAGCGGGCTATGAGCAGTTCTTC
CDR3: CAISELAGYEQFF

V: TRBV6-4
J: TRBJ1-2
size: .
D: .
DNA: TGTGCCAGCAGTCCAGACAGAGAAGCTAACTATGGCTACACCTTC
CDR3: CASSPDREANYGYTF

V: TRBV25-1
J: TRBJ1-4
size: .
D: TRBD1
DNA: TGTGCCAGCAGTGAATGGCAGGGGGCAACTAATGAAAAACTGTTTTTT
CDR3: CASSEWQGATNEKLFF

V: TRBV7-6
J: TRBJ2-2
size: .
D: TRBD2
DNA: TGTGCCAGCAGCTTTAGGGAGCGGGGGGGCCTTGGCGGGGAGCTGTTTTTT
CDR3: CASSFRERGGLGGELFF

V: TRBV5-1
J: TRBJ2-2
size: .
D: TRBD1
DNA: TGCGCCAGCAGCTTTCCGGGACAGGGATCGGGGGAGCTGTTTTTT
CDR3: CASSFPGQGSGELFF

V: TRBV27
J: TRBJ2-5
size: .
D: .
DNA: TGTGCCAGCAGTTTAATTGGGTTCCAGGGGACCCAGTACTTC
CDR3: CASSLIGFQGTQYF

V: TRBV24-1
J: TRBJ2-5
size: .
D: .
DNA: TGTGCCACCAGTCGTCCCACGGGTATTGGAGGAGAGACCCAGTACTTC
CDR3: CATSRPTGIGGETQYF

V: TRBV28
J: TRBJ2-3
size: .
D: .
DNA: TGTGCCAGCAGTGACCTAGCTGGCACAGATACGCAGTATTTT
CDR3: CASSDLAGTDTQYF

V: TRBV9
J: TRBJ1-2
size: once
D: .
DNA: TGTGCCAGCAGCGTAGGCGGAGCAAACTATGGCTACACCTTC
CDR3: CASSVGGANYGYTF

V: TRBV7-2
J: TRBJ2-7
size: .
D: .
DNA: TGTGCCAGCAGCTTAGAGGGACTGACATACGAGCAGTACTTC
CDR3: CASSLEGLTYEQYF

V: TRBV28
J: TRBJ1-1
size: .
D: TRBD1
DNA: TGTGCCAGCAGTTCGGGACAGGGCTTCGTAATGGGCACTGAAGCTTTCTTT
CDR3: CASSSGQGFVMGTEAFF

V: TRBV5-1
J: TRBJ1-1
size: .
D: .
DNA: TGCGCCAGCAGCTTGACAAGGGGTCGGGCTGAAGCTTTCTTT
CDR3: CASSLTRGRAEAFF

V: TRBV6-4
J: TRBJ2-1
size: .
D: .
DNA: TGTGCCAGCAGTTTAACACTAGTCAATGAGCAGTTCTTC
CDR3: CASSLTLVNEQFF

V: TRBV7-2
J: TRBJ2-3
size: few
D: .
DNA: TGTGCCAGCAGCTCAGGTGTCGATACGCAGTATTTT
CDR3: CASSSGVDTQYF

V: TRBV2
J: TRBJ2-7
size: .
D: TRBD2
DNA: TGTGCCAGCAGTGACGGACTAGTCCCCTACGAGCAGTACTTC
CDR3: CASSDGLVPYEQYF

V: TRBV28
J: TRBJ1-2
size: .
D: .
DNA: TGTGCCAGCAGTTTATCGGGCTATGGCTACACCTTC
CDR3: CASSLSGYGYTF

V: TRBV6-5
J: TRBJ1-1
size: once
D: TRBD1
DNA: TGTGCCAGCGGGGGTCAGGGACAGAGACTCACTGAAGCTTTCTTT
CDR3: CASGGQGQRLTEAFF

V: TRBV9
J: TRBJ1-3
size: .
D: TRBD1
DNA: TGTGCCAGCAGCCCGGGACAGGGGGCGTCTGGAAACACCATATATTTT
CDR3: CASSPGQGASGNTIYF

V: TRBV11-2
J: TRBJ1-2
size: .
D: TRBD1
DNA: TGTGCCAGCAGCTTAGCGTTGAGGGACAGTATCACCGGCTACACCTTC
CDR3: CASSLALRDSITGYTF

V: TRBV19
J: TRBJ2-7
size: .
D: TRBD1
DNA: TGTGCCAGTAGCCCCGGGACAGGCACCTACGAGCAGTACTTC
CDR3: CASSPGTGTYEQYF

V: TRBV24-1
J: TRBJ1-2
size: .
D: .
DNA: TGTGCCACCAGTGACGGGGGGCTAGGTGGCTACACCTTC
CDR3: CATSDGGLGGYTF

V: TRBV7-3
J: TRBJ2-3
size: .
D: TRBD2
DNA: TGTGCCAGCAGCCGGGGACTAGCGGGAGGGCATACGCAGTATTTT
CDR3: CASSRGLAGGHTQYF